This TCR beta chain was retrieved from a study of regulatory T cells in long-lasting Graves disease. From germline, CDR1 is MDHEN and CDR2 SYDVKM. This CDR3 has 16 residues. Remarks on this clonotype: A much larger clonotype is one base distant, so this may be a read error.

Time point noted: newly diagnosed GD, antithyroid drugs for less than 3 months. Extracted PBMC RNA gave rise to the TCR library. In building TCR beta libraries, iRepertoire HTBI primers were used together with Arm-PCR of CDR3 regions. TCRdb re-derived calls from the multiplex PCR reads in MiXCR, one entry per CDR3 protein. The sample shows under 500,000 distinct CDR3 sequences, 16% of them seen only once. Separately, the same data were catalogued under a study of T cells in Graves' hyperthyroidism and ophthalmopathy.

The rearrangement uses TRBV28 and TRBJ2-3, with a possible D match to TRBD1 (6 bases). The end of the DNA aligns better with TRBJ2-7, so the J call may be wrong. The specimen was peripheral blood mononuclear cells (PBMCs), collected at new diagnosis, from a patient treated with antithyroid drugs. The receptor's source is a woman under 40 with Graves disease. For the CDR3, the DNA is TGTGCCAGCAGTTACTCCGCCCGGGACATGCTCTACGAGCAGTACTTC. It translates to CASSYSARDMLYEQYF.